In its sample, the clone carrying this TCR beta chain was seen a few times. Germline V gives CDR1 LNHDA, CDR2 SQIVND (reference sequence). This CDR3 has 12 amino acids. Trimming removed 7 bases at V and 5 bases at J, with 11 bases between. The entry originates in a study of blood T cell repertoires in COVID-19. Study in general: Sites in the United States, Italy and Spain provided acute and convalescent COVID-19 samples.

Generated by immunoSEQ multiplex PCR, the TCRdb table keeps only in-frame clones and is missing some. The repertoire holds some 250,000 clones, with approximately 86% as singletons. The TCR sequence derives from a man aged 30 to 39 with active or convalescent COVID-19. Sequenced material: peripheral blood. The chain couples TRBV19 to TRBJ1-1; perhaps TRBD1 as D (5 bases). The CDR3 sequence is CASKKAGTEAFF. The CDR3 DNA follows: TGTGCCAGTAAAAAGGCAGGGACTGAAGCTTTCTTT.